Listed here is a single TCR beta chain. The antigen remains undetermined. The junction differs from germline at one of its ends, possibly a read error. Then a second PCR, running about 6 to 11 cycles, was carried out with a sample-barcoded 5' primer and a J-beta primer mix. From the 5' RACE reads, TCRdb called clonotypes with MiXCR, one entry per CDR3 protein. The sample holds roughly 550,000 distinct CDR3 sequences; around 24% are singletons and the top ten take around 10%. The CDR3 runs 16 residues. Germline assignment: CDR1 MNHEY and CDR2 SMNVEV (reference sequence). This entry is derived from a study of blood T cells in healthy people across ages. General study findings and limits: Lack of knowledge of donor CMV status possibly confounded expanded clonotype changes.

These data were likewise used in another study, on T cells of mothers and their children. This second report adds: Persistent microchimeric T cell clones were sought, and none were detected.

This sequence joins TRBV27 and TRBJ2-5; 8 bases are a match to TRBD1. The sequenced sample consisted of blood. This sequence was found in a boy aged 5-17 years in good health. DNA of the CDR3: TGTGCCGGCAGTTCAAAAAGACAGGGGTCCATCGAGACCCAGTACTTC. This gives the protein CAGSSKRQGSIETQYF.